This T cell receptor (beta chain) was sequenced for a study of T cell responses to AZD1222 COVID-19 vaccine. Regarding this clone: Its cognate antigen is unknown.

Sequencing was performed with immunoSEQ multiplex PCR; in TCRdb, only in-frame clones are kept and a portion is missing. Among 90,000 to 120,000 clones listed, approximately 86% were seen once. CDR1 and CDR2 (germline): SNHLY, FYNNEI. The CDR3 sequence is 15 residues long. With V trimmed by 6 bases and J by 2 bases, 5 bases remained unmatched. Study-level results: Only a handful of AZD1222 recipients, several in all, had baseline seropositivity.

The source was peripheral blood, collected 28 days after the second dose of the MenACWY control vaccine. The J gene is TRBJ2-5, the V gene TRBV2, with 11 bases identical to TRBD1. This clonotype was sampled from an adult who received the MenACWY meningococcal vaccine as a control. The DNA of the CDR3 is TGTGCCAGCAGCCGAGGACAGGGGGCTCAAGAGACCCAGTACTTC. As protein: CASSRGQGAQETQYF.